These 14 T cell receptor beta chains came from one sample sequenced in a study of T-cell reconstitution after alpha-beta-depleted transplantation in children (TCRdb year 2016). The treatment or condition label corresponds to: allogeneic hematopoietic cell transplantation with graft depleted of TCRalphabeta T cells and CD19 B cells. Receptors were amplified or captured by PCR. TCRdb lists the instrument as Illumina HiSeq 2500. Molecular barcoding was employed in the preparation of TCR libraries, with unique molecular identifiers being used to normalize TCRbeta repertoire quantification. In TCRdb, the public reads were trimmed at Q25 with fastp and aligned with MiXCR, with productive beta chains retained. Rows matching on CDR3 protein sequence are summarized as one entry with the most common DNA and genes. The sample records approximately 350,000 distinct CDR3 sequences, around 15% of which are singletons. Roughly 40% of the sample comes from the top ten.

Sequencing was performed on PBMCs, mostly from graft donor cells, taken 360 days after TCRalphabeta/CD19-depleted stem cell transplant. The receptors were gathered from a male patient aged 2-15 years who had a stem cell transplant for acute lymphoblastic leukemia, so the T cells may come from the graft donor.

This clonotype was detected a few times. The rearrangement links TRBV29-1 to TRBJ2-3; 7 bases are a match to TRBD1. Trimming cost V 5 bases and J 0 bases; bases outside gene matches: 11. Germline loops: CDR1 SQVTM, CDR2 ANQGSEA. The CDR3 loop spans 16 amino acids. The CDR3 nucleotides are TGCAGCGTTAGGGGGCGTGTGGTTAGAAGCACAGATACGCAGTATTTT. This codes for CSVRGRVVRSTDTQYF.

This clonotype was recorded only once. This sequence joins TRBV7-9 and TRBJ1-1; D remains unclear. CDR3 size: 14 residues. V lost 1 base to trimming and J lost 4 bases, with 10 bases between them. From germline, CDR1 is SEHNR and CDR2 FQNEAQ (reference sequence). The CDR3 is CASSLVSSFTEAFF. CDR3 nucleotides: TGTGCCAGCAGCTTAGTATCGAGTTTCACTGAAGCTTTCTTT.

This clonotype was detected a few times. This chain joins TRBV12-3 or TRBV12-4 and TRBJ2-3; TRBD1 might be the D (6 bases). The germline V and J ends were trimmed by 6 bases and 0 bases, with 16 bases remaining between them. The CDR3 is made up of 16 amino acids. In DNA, the CDR3 is TGTGCCAGCAGGGCCGGGACACCCATTAGCACAGATACGCAGTATTTT. Translated: CASRAGTPISTDTQYF.

This clonotype was seen at least ten times. The V gene is TRBV5-1, the J gene TRBJ2-5; 8 nucleotides line up with TRBD2. After removal of 3 bases from V and 5 bases from J, the junction contained 12 bases not matched to a gene. This CDR3 contains 16 residues. Germline CDR1 and CDR2: SGHRS and YFSETQ. The CDR3 loop reads CASSSGPGTRKETQYF. The CDR3 nucleotides are TGCGCCAGCAGCTCCGGGCCTGGGACTAGGAAGGAGACCCAGTACTTC.

This clonotype showed up just a few times. The chain employs TRBV29-1 and TRBJ1-1; no reliable D call. Trimming left V 4 bases short and J 0 bases short, with 9 bases between. This CDR3 comprises 13 residues. CDR1 is SQVTM and CDR2 is ANQGSEA in the germline V gene. The CDR3 DNA is TGCAGCGTTGTAAGGGTAATGAACACTGAAGCTTTCTTT. Amino acids: CSVVRVMNTEAFF.

V is TRBV12-3 or TRBV12-4 and J is TRBJ2-7; 7 positions agree with TRBD2. The CDR3 extends over 14 amino acids. The V gene end was trimmed by 11 bases and the J gene end by 2 bases; junction bases not matched to a gene: 12. CDR3 sequence: CASQRGGPTYEQYF. The DNA of the CDR3 is TGTGCCTCCCAAAGGGGAGGGCCAACCTACGAGCAGTACTTC.

This clonotype has a count of ten or more. J is TRBJ2-5 and V is TRBV5-6; D is possibly TRBD2 (6 bases). The V end lost 4 bases, the J end lost 2 bases, and 12 bases lay between the germline ends. Germline values: CDR1 SGHDT, CDR2 YYEEEE. The CDR3 length is 14 residues. CDR3 DNA sequence: TGTGCCAGCAGCATCTCCGGGAGTCAAGAGACCCAGTACTTC. It encodes CASSISGSQETQYF.

This clonotype was observed a handful of times. The gene calls are TRBV4-1 and TRBJ2-5; no definite D call. V lost 6 bases and J lost 0, with 11 bases in between. Germline assignment: CDR1 MGHRA and CDR2 YSYEKL. This CDR3 region has 14 residues. The CDR3 protein is CASSLSPNQETQYF. The CDR3 bases are TGCGCCAGCAGTCTGAGCCCCAACCAAGAGACCCAGTACTTC.

The V and J genes are TRBV10-3 and TRBJ2-1; 9 bases map to TRBD2. Trimming at V came to 0 bases and at J to 5 bases, leaving 5 bases not matched to a gene. CDR3 length equals 16 residues. Per germline, CDR1 ENHRY and CDR2 SYGVKD. The CDR3 nucleotides read TGTGCCATCAGTGAGTCGGCGGGGGGGGTTAACAATGAGCAGTTCTTC. Amino acid sequence: CAISESAGGVNNEQFF.

This clonotype was seen more than once but under ten times. This rearrangement joins TRBV5-1 to TRBJ2-3; 7 bases align to TRBD2. This CDR3 spans 17 amino acids. Germline CDR1 and CDR2: SGHRS and YFSETQ. The junction had 17 bases not matched to a gene; V was cut back by 7 bases and J by 3 bases. The CDR3 spells CASRWTRSYVRTDTQYF. The CDR3 bases are TGCGCCAGCCGCTGGACTAGGTCGTACGTACGGACAGATACGCAGTATTTT.

This clonotype came up a few times. The V gene is TRBV7-9, the J gene TRBJ1-4, with D tentatively TRBD1 (5 bases). CDR3 length: 15 residues. V shed 0 bases and J shed 7 bases, with 12 bases lying between them. Germline CDR1 and CDR2: SEHNR and FQNEAQ (reference sequence). This CDR3 is CASSLAGTLIEKLFF. Here the CDR3 DNA reads TGTGCCAGCAGCTTAGCCGGGACGTTGATTGAAAAACTGTTTTTT.

There are many counts of this clonotype. The chain joins TRBV5-1 to TRBJ1-6; D is perhaps TRBD1 (6 bases). The CDR3 contains 13 residues. Looked up from germline, CDR1 is SGHRS and CDR2 is YFSETQ. Between the trimmed V and J ends, which lost 4 bases and 8 bases, there was a span of 10 bases. The CDR3 DNA sequence: TGCGCCAGCAGCGCGGACAGCTATTCACCCCTCCACTTT. Amino acid sequence: CASSADSYSPLHF.

This clonotype was seen at least ten times. The gene calls are TRBV12-3 or TRBV12-4 and TRBJ2-7; D is possibly TRBD2 (6 bases). V dropped 1 base and J dropped 2 bases, with 15 bases sitting between them. This CDR3 spans 16 amino acids. For the CDR3, the DNA is TGTGCCAGCAGTTTAGGGTTAGCGGCTTCCCCCTACGAGCAGTACTTC. Residues: CASSLGLAASPYEQYF.

This clonotype was recorded a few times. The chain combines TRBV5-1 with TRBJ2-5; D may be TRBD1 (6 bases). The CDR3 length is 15 residues. Germline-derived CDR1 and CDR2 are SGHRS and YFSETQ. Between the trimmed V and J ends, which lost 1 base and 3 bases, there was a span of 13 bases. The CDR3 nucleotides read TGCGCCAGCAGCTTGCCCATAACAGGGAAAGAGACCCAGTACTTC. Translation gives CASSLPITGKETQYF.